This T cell receptor (beta chain) came from a study of neurological immune-mediated disorders. Study overall: Multiple sclerosis patients numbering approximately 35 comprised approximately 30 relapsing-remitting and 3 secondary progressive patients.

A single record per CDR3 protein comes from TCRdb applying MiXCR to the 5' RACE reads. The sample consists of roughly 70,000 distinct CDR3 sequences, around 5.2% of them appearing once. Findings and limits, study-wide: There were no CDR3 amino acid sequences shared by expanded clones across subjects, a result suggesting private repertoires in all groups. The multiple sclerosis repertoire cluster showed no association with any clinical or MRI feature. The authors stated that larger cohorts are needed.

This clonotype came up many times. Its antigen is unidentified. Per germline, CDR1 LNHNV and CDR2 YYDKDF (reference sequence). CDR3 length equals 16 residues. J gave up 2 bases and V 0 bases, and 1 base lay outside the gene matches. The J gene is TRBJ1-5, the V gene TRBV15, with 10 positions matching TRBD1. Sequencing used PBMCs. This clonotype originated in a woman aged 25-40 years with multiple sclerosis. CDR3 coding DNA: TGTGCCACCAGCAGAGAAGGGACAGGGGGCAATCAGCCCCAGCATTTT. Translated, it gives CATSREGTGGNQPQHF.